This record concerns one T cell receptor (beta chain) sequence. Libraries were prepared by immunoSEQ multiplex PCR; TCRdb keeps only in-frame clonotypes and omits some of them. The sample has some 250,000 clones, 85% to 90% seen once; the top ten hold under 10%. This study enrolled people aged roughly 18 to 89 from around 25 US geographic areas. Two consecutive negative NP/OP PCR tests, clearance, or resolved symptoms defined Cohort 3 recovery. V was clipped by 6 bases and J by 1 base, with 16 bases between them. CDR3 length: 15 amino acids. CDR1 MDHEN and CDR2 SYDVKM come from the germline V gene. The data originate from a study of blood T cell repertoires in COVID-19. The wider study: PBMCs, B-cell-depleted T cells, or T cells were the source of the cDNA or gDNA that made up the material.

Sequenced input: PBMCs or T cells enriched from blood (not recorded which). The receptor was isolated from a middle-aged man who had recovered from COVID-19. This sequence joins TRBV28 and TRBJ2-7, with a possible D match to TRBD1 (6 bases). Written as DNA, the CDR3 is TGTGCCAGCAGCACAACAGGGATCCCTTCCTACGAGCAGTACTTC. Encoded protein: CASSTTGIPSYEQYF.